This entry is about one T cell receptor (beta chain). Its target antigen remains unknown. The record has no base qualities; no much larger clone is one base away. This record belongs to a study of beta chain features in type 1 diabetes (dated by TCRdb to 2016 to 2018). In the study overall: Mean age, gender distribution, total cell number and subset yield did not differ between patients and healthy donors. The study compared TCRB repertoires of sorted circulating CD4+ T cell subsets between recently diagnosed type 1 diabetes patients and matched healthy donors. Across all samples, 107,917,701 sorted cells were examined, and cell number per subset correlated strongly with RNA yield. Regulatory and stem cell-like memory subsets were obtained from only 8 patients and roughly eight healthy donors, while naive and central memory subsets were obtained from all 30 or so donors. Findings and caveats that apply to the study as a whole: Sequencing cDNA rather than genomic DNA could over-represent highly expressing activated cells, although activation and CD3 levels did not differ between groups. Shorter templates might have been favored by PCR, but patient and control samples were amplified and corrected together, so both groups would have been affected equally by any skew. Patients with type 1 diabetes made fewer insertions and deleted more nucleotides at VDJ recombination sites, implying thymic rearrangement abnormalities. Naive, central memory and regulatory TCRB repertoires appeared more similar among patients than among healthy donors. Type 1 diabetes patients showed a moderate but significant shortening of TCRB CDR3 length in all four CD4+ subsets. Because small numbers of individuals were included in the HLA sub-analyses, any influence of HLA type on TCRB rearrangement was left unresolved.

The entire isolated RNA was reverse transcribed using the High Capacity cDNA Reverse Transcription Kit, and thus expressed TCRB transcripts were sequenced. Deep immunoSEQ sequencing was applied to naive, central memory and regulatory T cell samples, giving an average of roughly 3.5 million total reads per sample. After sorted cells were lysed in RLT buffer, RNA was extracted with DNase-treated RNeasy Micro or Mini kits, with the choice depending on cell number. To prevent cross-contamination, every cell subset was processed on its own, while patient and healthy donor samples were processed together. The immunoSEQ multiplex PCR was used to amplify TCRB sequences from cDNA, generating 87-bp fragments that spanned the CDR3 region. Sequencing of the amplicons was performed on the Illumina HiSeq platform. Per the authors' processing: PCR bias was corrected computationally using synthetic template baselines, and reads within Hamming distance 2 were collapsed, with unmergeable singletons discarded. Reads were aligned against IMGT to assign V, D and J genes, CDR3 length and insertions or deletions at six rearrangement sites. Within each subset, clonotype counts were normalized to sorted cell number, after which true diversity and Gini coefficients were computed with the tcR R package. The overlap coefficient, calculated on TCRB nucleotide sequences, was used to measure repertoire sharing. TCRdb stores this immuneACCESS table with in-frame sequences only. Part of the clones is absent; in the studies checked, under half of the shortfall reflects unresolved V genes, and no reason is known for the rest. For V, J and clone size, that table is used; D and trimming come from the DNA. The sample table shows about 220,000 clones, and roughly a tenth are seen once. The ten largest clones add up to 1% to 1.5% of the sample.

CDR1 and CDR2 (SQVTM, ANQGSEA) derive from the germline V gene. The junction shows trimming of 0 bases on V and 3 bases on J, and the gene matches do not reach 6 bases of it. From the cysteine up to the phenylalanine, the CDR3 has a length of 15 residues. Of the read, only the CDR3 DNA is kept; its 45 bases are in frame from base 1. Each donor gave one peripheral blood draw, averaging approximately 120 mL, which was collected into heparinised tubes. Using a panel that included CD45RO, CCR7, CD25, CD127, CD95 and CD27, naive, central memory, regulatory and stem cell-like memory CD4+ T cells were sorted on a BD FACSAria II. Every sorted population had a purity above 95%. Right away, PBMCs were isolated by Lymphoprep density gradient centrifugation and were stained directly, with no culture step. Samples were stained and sorted in pairs, with one healthy donor and one patient per experiment, so that batch effects were minimized.

The clonotype comes from a man aged 18 to 30 in good health. The sample consisted of central memory CD4+ T cells from blood. This receptor chain uses TRBV29-1 and TRBJ2-7, with 9 bases aligning to TRBD2. DNA sequence: TGCAGCGTTGAAGAAGGCTCAGCGGGAGGCTACGAGCAGTACTTC. It translates to CSVEEGSAGGYEQYF.